Presented here are 25 T cell receptor beta chains from one specimen sequenced in a study of blood T cell repertoires in COVID-19. Clones were read by immunoSEQ multiplex PCR, and TCRdb kept only the in-frame ones, dropping some. The table includes roughly 200,000 clones, 80% to 85% detected once. The source material was peripheral blood. These receptors were collected from a man aged 45-60 years with active or convalescent COVID-19.

V and J are TRBV5-4 and TRBJ2-1, with 11 bases identical to TRBD2. Germline CDR1 SGHNT, CDR2 YYREEE (reference sequence). Trimming at V came to 4 bases and at J to 6 bases, leaving 9 bases not matched to a gene. This CDR3 spans 16 amino acids. Here the CDR3 DNA reads TGTGCCAGCAGCCGCCTTCTAGCGGGGGGTTTCAATGAGCAGTTCTTC. Encoded protein: CASSRLLAGGFNEQFF.

The CDR3 here is CASSLRAYGYTF. Here the CDR3 DNA reads TGTGCCAGCAGCTTAAGAGCCTATGGCTACACCTTC. The chain has TRBV5-8 and TRBJ1-2; no definite D call. The V gene lost 2 bases and the J gene lost 4 bases, with 6 bases spanning the gap. CDR1 SGHTS and CDR2 YDEGEE come from the germline V gene. The CDR3 has 12 residues. Looking up the rest from reference TRBV5-8 and TRBJ1-2 gives the full variable domain: EAGVTQSPTHLIKTRGQQATLRCSPISGHTSVYWYQQALGLGLQFLLWYDEGEERNRGNFPPRFSGRQFPNYSSELNVNALELEDSALYLCASSLRAYGYTFGSGTRLTVV.

The V call is TRBV30, the J call TRBJ1-3; D gene uncertain. This CDR3 region has 15 residues. The ends were cut back, 2 bases at V and 0 bases at J, with 11 bases in the middle. CDR1 is GTSNPN, CDR2 SVGIG, per germline (reference sequence). CDR3 region: CAWSLGGVSGNTIYF. The DNA for the CDR3 is TGTGCCTGGAGTCTGGGAGGAGTCTCTGGAAACACCATATATTTT.

The chain carries TRBV7-2 and TRBJ1-2, with 7 bases identical to TRBD1. Unmatched junction bases numbered 8, after V lost 2 bases and J lost 2 bases. The CDR3 is 16 residues long. Germline V gene data show CDR1 as SGHTA and CDR2 as FQGNSA. CDR3 bases: TGTGCCAGCAGCTTAAACGGGGACAGCTACAACTATGGCTACACCTTC. Protein sequence: CASSLNGDSYNYGYTF.

V is TRBV9 and J is TRBJ1-1; 8 bases align to TRBD1. The CDR3 totals 16 residues. Germline V gives CDR1 SGDLS, CDR2 YYNGEE. V lost 4 bases to trimming and J lost 6 bases; unmatched junction nucleotides: 14. The CDR3 loop reads CASSIIWTGRQAEAFF. The CDR3 coding sequence is TGTGCCAGCAGCATCATCTGGACAGGGAGACAGGCTGAAGCTTTCTTT.

This chain joins TRBV9 and TRBJ2-1; D call uncertain. V lost 2 bases, J lost 4 bases, and 4 bases lay in between. Looked up from germline, CDR1 is SGDLS and CDR2 is YYNGEE. The CDR3 runs 12 residues. The CDR3 DNA is TGTGCCAGCAGCGTGCAGTACAATGAGCAGTTCTTC. Translated: CASSVQYNEQFF.

The gene calls are TRBV18 and TRBJ1-1; tentative D call: TRBD1 (6 bases). The V end was cut by 1 base, the J end by 6 bases, with 15 bases between. The CDR3 is 15 residues long. Looked up from germline, CDR1 is KGHSH and CDR2 is LQKENI. As DNA, the CDR3 is TGTGCCAGCTCACCACTGAAAGGGGGAAGCTCTGAAGCTTTCTTT. Protein sequence: CASSPLKGGSSEAFF.

The chain uses TRBV3-1 (or the pseudogene TRBV3-2) and TRBJ2-1, with D possibly TRBD2 on 6 matching bases. Per germline, CDR1 LGHDT and CDR2 YNNKEL (reference sequence). V lost 6 bases, J lost 7 bases, and 10 bases lay in between. There are 12 residues in the CDR3. The CDR3 region has the DNA TGTGCCAGCAGGTCGGGAGCGAATGAGCAGTTCTTC. It codes for CASRSGANEQFF.

This chain links TRBV3-1 (or the pseudogene TRBV3-2) with TRBJ1-4; perhaps TRBD1 as D (6 bases). With 5 bases removed from V and 8 bases from J, the gap between germline ends came to 15 bases. CDR1 is LGHDT and CDR2 is YNNKEL in the germline V gene (reference sequence). This CDR3 spans 14 amino acids. The CDR3, as DNA: TGTGCCAGCAGCTTCCAAACAGGGAACGAAAAACTGTTTTTT. Encoded protein: CASSFQTGNEKLFF.

V is TRBV7-9 and J is TRBJ2-3, with TRBD2 matching over 8 bases. Unmatched junction bases numbered 7, after V lost 1 base and J lost 4 bases. CDR3 length: 16 residues. Germline loops: CDR1 SEHNR, CDR2 FQNEAQ (reference sequence). CDR3 nucleotide sequence: TGTGCCAGCAGCTTAGATGCTAGCGGGTGGGCAGATACGCAGTATTTT. Its protein is CASSLDASGWADTQYF.

The chain uses TRBV27 and TRBJ1-4, with D possibly matching TRBD1 (6 bases). Trimming stripped 6 bases from V and 6 bases from J, with 14 bases between. Germline CDR1 reads MNHEY; CDR2 reads SMNVEV (reference sequence). This CDR3 has 14 residues. The DNA of the CDR3 is TGTGCCAGCAGCGAACAGGGTGTCGATGAAAAACTGTTTTTT. Residues: CASSEQGVDEKLFF.

This chain links TRBV18 with TRBJ1-2; D ambiguous. Germline V gives CDR1 KGHSH, CDR2 LQKENI. This CDR3 has 12 amino acids. Here the CDR3 DNA reads TGTCCACGTCGTCGGGATAACTATGGCTACACCTTC. The encoded protein is CPRRRDNYGYTF.

The V and J genes are TRBV27 and TRBJ1-5; TRBD1 aligns across 9 bases. The CDR3 totals 13 residues. V lost 5 bases, J lost 7 bases, and 3 bases stayed unmatched. The germline V gene encodes CDR1 MNHEY and CDR2 SMNVEV (reference sequence). The chain's CDR3 is CASSLGQGQPQHF. The CDR3 DNA sequence: TGTGCCAGCAGTCTGGGACAGGGACAGCCCCAGCATTTT.

The V gene is TRBV18, the J gene TRBJ2-5; 10 bases are shared with TRBD2. V trimming: 3 bases; J trimming: 2 bases; junction bases outside the gene matches: 6. Germline V CDR1 and CDR2: KGHSH, LQKENI. The CDR3 has 16 amino acids. The CDR3 region has the DNA TGTGCCAGCTCACCCCGGACTAGCGGTAGTCAAGAGACCCAGTACTTC. It codes for CASSPRTSGSQETQYF.

The rearrangement links TRBV19 to TRBJ1-4; a weak D match, TRBD1 (6 bases). Trimming stripped 6 bases from V and 7 bases from J, with 15 bases between. The CDR3 length is 14 residues. CDR1 LNHDA and CDR2 SQIVND come from the germline V gene (reference sequence). The CDR3 reads CASSRTVGGEKLFF. The CDR3, as DNA: TGTGCCAGTAGCCGGACAGTGGGCGGTGAAAAACTGTTTTTT.

The chain combines TRBV4-1 with TRBJ2-1; the D gene is possibly TRBD1 (5 bases). The CDR3 runs 17 residues. Trimming removed 3 bases at V and 4 bases at J, with 19 bases between. Germline V gene lookup returns CDR1 MGHRA and CDR2 YSYEKL. CDR3 residues: CASSHSELHRMYNEQFF. The CDR3 DNA sequence: TGCGCCAGCAGCCATTCAGAACTCCACAGGATGTACAATGAGCAGTTCTTC.

The chain joins TRBV4-2 to TRBJ2-2; TRBD1 might be the D (7 bases). Trimming pared 5 bases from V and 1 base from J, leaving 17 bases between. Germline assignment: CDR1 LGHNA and CDR2 YNFKEQ. The CDR3 sequence is 17 residues long. The CDR3 is CASSSDRAGRNTGELFF. The CDR3 coding sequence is TGTGCCAGCAGCTCCGACAGGGCGGGGCGGAACACCGGGGAGCTGTTTTTT.

V usage is TRBV30 and J usage is TRBJ1-6, with TRBD1 matching 8 bases. CDR1 and CDR2 (germline): GTSNPN, SVGIG (reference sequence). Trimming removed 0 bases from V and 7 bases from J; junction bases left unmatched: 5. The CDR3 sequence is 15 residues long. The DNA for the CDR3 is TGTGCCTGGAGTGTCCCGGACAGGGACAATTCACCCCTCCACTTT. Residues: CAWSVPDRDNSPLHF.

The J gene is TRBJ2-1, the V gene TRBV6-5, with 8 positions matching TRBD2. V lost 4 bases, J lost 0 bases, and 5 bases stayed unmatched. Germline-derived CDR1 and CDR2 are MNHEY and SVGAGI. This CDR3 spans 16 amino acids. Here the CDR3 DNA reads TGTGCCAGCAGTTCCCGGGGGGGGAGCTCCTACAATGAGCAGTTCTTC. Protein sequence: CASSSRGGSSYNEQFF.

The chain employs TRBV5-4 and TRBJ2-5; D perhaps matches TRBD1 (6 bases). The ends were cut back, 4 bases at V and 2 bases at J, with 15 bases in the middle. The CDR3 spans 15 residues. Germline V CDR1 and CDR2: SGHNT, YYREEE (reference sequence). CDR3 coding DNA: TGTGCCAGCAGCCCAGGGGAAGCGGTACAAGAGACCCAGTACTTC. Translated, it gives CASSPGEAVQETQYF.

The J gene is TRBJ2-1, the V gene TRBV3-1 (or the pseudogene TRBV3-2); D possibly corresponds to TRBD1 (5 bases). The CDR3 consists of 16 residues. The V gene lost 1 base and the J gene lost 2 bases, with 12 bases spanning the gap. CDR1 is LGHDT and CDR2 is YNNKEL in the germline V gene (reference sequence). In nucleotides, the CDR3 is TGTGCCAGCAGCCAAGTAGGGGAAGGCACCTACAATGAGCAGTTCTTC. Translation gives CASSQVGEGTYNEQFF.

The J gene is TRBJ2-1, the V gene TRBV7-3, with 7 bases fitting TRBD1. V shed 3 bases and J 4 bases; nucleotides not matched to a gene: 3. Per germline, CDR1 SGHTA and CDR2 FQGTGA. The CDR3 runs 14 residues. The CDR3 protein is CASSLGQRYNEQFF. The CDR3 region has the DNA TGTGCCAGCAGCTTGGGACAGAGGTACAATGAGCAGTTCTTC.

The chain recombines TRBV6-5 with TRBJ1-1, with 7 bases identical to TRBD1. This CDR3 is 15 amino acids long. The junction had 6 bases not matched to a gene; V was cut back by 2 bases and J by 3 bases. The V gene's germline CDR1 is MNHEY and CDR2 SVGAGI. The CDR3 region is CASSYPQGEDTEAFF. DNA for the CDR3: TGTGCCAGCAGTTACCCCCAGGGGGAGGACACTGAAGCTTTCTTT.

The gene calls are TRBV28 and TRBJ1-4; D ambiguous. V lost 5 bases and J 0 bases, leaving 4 bases between the germline ends. Germline CDR1 MDHEN, CDR2 SYDVKM. This CDR3 contains 13 residues. The CDR3 bases are TGTGCCAGCAGTCTTGCAACTAATGAAAAACTGTTTTTT. It yields the protein CASSLATNEKLFF.

This clone was seen just once. This chain uses TRBV7-6 with TRBJ2-7; 9 bases are a match to TRBD1. This CDR3 comprises 14 residues. J lost 3 bases, V lost 5 bases, and 5 bases had no gene match. Germline V CDR1 and CDR2: SGHVS, FNYEAQ. The DNA for the CDR3 is TGTGCCAGCAGCCAGACAGGGGGATTCTACGAGCAGTACTTC. It encodes CASSQTGGFYEQYF. Looking up the rest from reference TRBV7-6 and TRBJ2-7 gives the full variable domain: GAGVSQSPRYKVTKRGQDVALRCDPISGHVSLYWYRQALGQGPEFLTYFNYEAQQDKSGLPNDRFSAERPEGSISTLTIQRTEQRDSAMYRCASSQTGGFYEQYFGPGTRLTVT.